This T cell receptor (beta chain) originates from a study of regulatory dendritic cells for organ transplantation. Study-level points and caveats: Memory CD8+ T cells were the most oligoclonal; naive cells were highly diverse. Considerable individual heterogeneity was seen in alloreactive memory CD8+ T cells. Memory CD8+ clonal expansion seemed more limited with regulatory than mature dendritic cells.

Trimming pared 6 bases from V and 6 bases from J, leaving 11 bases between. CDR1 MNHEY and CDR2 SVGAGI come from the germline V gene. The CDR3 extends over 13 amino acids. This table comes from immunoSEQ multiplex PCR, and its TCRdb copy is limited to in-frame clones, with some not included. The sample consists of over 25,000 clones, approximately 82% of them appearing once. Comment on this clone: Its antigen is not identified.

The chain uses TRBV6-5 and TRBJ1-4; a possible D gene is TRBD1 (5 bases). The source material was naive CD4+ T cells from blood. As to subset: CD45RA+ naive T cells. This TCR was recovered from a human donor in good health. As DNA, the CDR3 is TGTGCCAGCAGCCAGGGAGGTGATGAAAAACTGTTTTTT. Translating it yields CASSQGGDEKLFF.